Following are 9 T cell receptor beta chains from one sample sequenced in a study of cytomegalovirus exposure and HLA in healthy donors (TCRdb year 2017). The method behind the library was the immunoSEQ multiplex PCR assay. For the multiplex PCR, a mixture combining 60 forward primers for TCR Vbeta segments and 13 reverse primers for TCR Jbeta segments was used. TCRdb provides this immuneACCESS table in a form limited to in-frame rearrangements. Some clones are lacking; in checked studies, under half of them reflect an unresolved V gene, and why the rest are absent is not known. The sample has roughly 120,000 clones on record, 80% of them singletons. The ten largest account for about 3.3% of the sample. Material: PBMCs. All receptors derive from a male donor in good health and CMV-seronegative.

The chain uses TRBV2 and TRBJ1-4; possibly TRBD1 for D (6 bases). The germline V gene has CDR1 SNHLY and CDR2 FYNNEI. The CDR3 consists of 16 residues. With 1 base removed from V and 7 bases from J, the gap between germline ends came to 16 bases. The CDR3 spells CASSEGGTLRGEKLFF. DNA for the CDR3: TGTGCCAGCAGTGAAGGGGGGACACTACGGGGTGAAAAACTGTTTTTT.

The rearrangement joins TRBV12-5 to TRBJ1-1, with 7 bases matching TRBD1. The CDR3 contains 15 residues. CDR1 and CDR2 (germline): LGHNT, FRNRAP. V shed 1 base, J shed 4 bases, and the junction held 6 bases outside the gene matches. The CDR3 is CASGLARQGGTEAFF. CDR3 bases: TGTGCTAGTGGTTTGGCCCGACAGGGTGGCACTGAAGCTTTCTTT.

This chain links TRBV10-3 with TRBJ2-5; 10 nucleotides line up with TRBD2. Germline loops: CDR1 ENHRY, CDR2 SYGVKD. The CDR3 is 14 residues long. After removal of 4 bases from V and 5 bases from J, the junction contained 4 bases not matched to a gene. The CDR3 loop reads CAISGTSGKETQYF. The CDR3, as DNA: TGTGCCATCAGTGGTACTAGCGGGAAGGAGACCCAGTACTTC.

This chain connects TRBV5-3 to TRBJ2-2; TRBD1 matches at 9 bases. TRBV5-3 counts as an open reading frame of uncertain function. V was clipped by 0 bases and J by 1 base; unmatched bases: 1. This CDR3 is built from 16 residues. The CDR3 region is CARSLGTGVNTGELFF. The CDR3 nucleotides read TGTGCCAGAAGCTTGGGGACAGGGGTGAACACCGGGGAGCTGTTTTTT.

This clone was counted a few times. Mismatch with germline at one junction end may stem from a read error. The chain recombines TRBV7-9 with TRBJ2-7, with 7 bases lining up with TRBD1. The CDR3 is made up of 14 amino acids. From germline, CDR1 is SEHNR and CDR2 FQNEAQ (reference sequence). The CDR3 nucleotides read TGTTCCAGCAGCCCCCGACAGGGCCCCTACGAGCAGTACTTC. This sequence encodes CSSSPRQGPYEQYF.

The genes are TRBV10-1 and TRBJ2-2; 8 nucleotides align to TRBD2. This CDR3 is built from 16 residues. Germline V gene lookup returns CDR1 WNHNN and CDR2 SYGVQD (reference sequence). The junction had 9 bases not matched to a gene; V was cut back by 2 bases and J by 7 bases. The CDR3 DNA is TGCGCCAGCAGTGAGGGCGGGGGGCGTCGTCACGGGGAGCTGTTTTTT. Its protein is CASSEGGGRRHGELFF.

The chain recombines TRBV5-1 with TRBJ2-3; the match to TRBD2 covers 7 bases. The J segment lost 3 bases and the V segment lost 5 bases, leaving 18 bases of the junction unmatched. The CDR3 runs to 18 residues. Germline V gives CDR1 SGHRS, CDR2 YFSETQ. The CDR3 is CASSLSGSLVGWTDTQYF. The CDR3 DNA reads TGCGCCAGCAGTCTTAGCGGGTCCCTCGTAGGATGGACAGATACGCAGTATTTT.

Notes on this clone: The junction departs from germline at one end; a sequencing error may be responsible. The chain combines TRBV6-6 with TRBJ1-1; TRBD1 is a possible D gene (5 bases). CDR3 length: 11 amino acids. CDR1 and CDR2 (germline): MNHNY, SVGAGI (reference sequence). The CDR3 DNA sequence: TGTGCCAGCCTTAAGACGGGGGTAATGGACTTT. This encodes CASLKTGVMDF.

This chain's CDR3 is CATSRDSGTGVGNQPQHF. The CDR3 DNA is TGTGCCACCAGCAGAGATTCCGGGACAGGGGTAGGGAATCAGCCCCAGCATTTT. The chain combines TRBV15 with TRBJ1-5; 10 positions match TRBD1. Germline trimming cut 0 bases from V and 4 bases from J; bases unmatched to any gene: 9. This CDR3 has 18 amino acids. Germline values: CDR1 LNHNV, CDR2 YYDKDF (reference sequence). Full variable domain (remainder filled in from reference TRBV15 and TRBJ1-5): DAMVIQNPRYQVTQFGKPVTLSCSQTLNHNVMYWYQQKSSQAPKLLFHYYDKDFNNEADTPDNFQSRRPNTSFCFLDIRSPGLGDTAMYLCATSRDSGTGVGNQPQHFGDGTRLSIL.